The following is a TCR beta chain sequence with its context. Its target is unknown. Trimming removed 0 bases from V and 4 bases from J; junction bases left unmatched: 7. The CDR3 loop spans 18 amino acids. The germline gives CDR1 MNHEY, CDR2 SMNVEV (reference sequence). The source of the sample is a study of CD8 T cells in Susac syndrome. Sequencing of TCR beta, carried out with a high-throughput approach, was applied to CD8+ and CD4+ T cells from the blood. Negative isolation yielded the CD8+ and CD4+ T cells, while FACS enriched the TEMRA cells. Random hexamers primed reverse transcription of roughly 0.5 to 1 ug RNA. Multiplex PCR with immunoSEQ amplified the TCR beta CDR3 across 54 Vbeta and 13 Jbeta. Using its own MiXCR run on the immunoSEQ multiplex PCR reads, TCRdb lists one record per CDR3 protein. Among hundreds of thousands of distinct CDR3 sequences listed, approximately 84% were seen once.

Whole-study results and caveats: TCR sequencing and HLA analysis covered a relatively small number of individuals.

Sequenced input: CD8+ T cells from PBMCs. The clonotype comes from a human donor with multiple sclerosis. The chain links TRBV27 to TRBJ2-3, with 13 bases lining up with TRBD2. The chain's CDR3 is CASSLSWGTSGISDTQYF. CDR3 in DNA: TGTGCCAGCAGTTTATCGTGGGGGACTAGCGGGATATCAGATACGCAGTATTTT.